The 10 T cell receptor beta chains presented below share a single source sample, sequenced in a study of cytomegalovirus exposure and HLA in healthy donors. Primers for the PCR totalled 60 Vbeta and 13 Jbeta. Profiling relied on immunoSEQ multiplex PCR, and the TCRdb table lists in-frame clones only, not all of them. The table has roughly 120,000 clones, 80% seen once. The sequenced sample was PBMCs. These receptors came from a man aged 45 to 65 in good health and CMV-seronegative.

CDR3 bases: TGTGCCAGCAGCCAAGCACCAGGGGAGGGCATTCAGTACTTC. This codes for CASSQAPGEGIQYF. The chain recombines TRBV4-2 with TRBJ2-4, with a tentative D call TRBD2 (7 bases). This CDR3 contains 14 residues. Germline V gene data show CDR1 as LGHNA and CDR2 as YNFKEQ. Trimming shortened V by 1 base and J by 9 bases, and 13 bases separated the two germline ends.

V and J are TRBV19 and TRBJ2-5, with D perhaps matching TRBD2 (5 bases). CDR3 length: 16 amino acids. Germline assignment: CDR1 LNHDA and CDR2 SQIVND (reference sequence). With 1 base removed from V and 2 bases from J, the gap between germline ends came to 14 bases. This CDR3 reads CASSIGSAGGQETQYF. CDR3 DNA sequence: TGTGCCAGTAGTATAGGATCGGCGGGCGGGCAAGAGACCCAGTACTTC.

The CDR3 spells CASSFPGQGKYEQYF. The CDR3 nucleotides read TGTGCCAGCAGTTTTCCAGGACAGGGCAAATACGAGCAGTACTTC. The J gene is TRBJ2-7, the V gene TRBV28; TRBD1 matches at 8 bases. The junction had 8 bases not matched to a gene; V was cut back by 3 bases and J by 4 bases. In germline, CDR1 is MDHEN, CDR2 SYDVKM. The CDR3 runs to 15 residues.

The rearrangement joins TRBV4-3 to TRBJ2-3, with D perhaps matching TRBD1 (6 bases). CDR1 and CDR2 from the germline V gene are LGHNA and YSLEER. V was shortened by 4 bases and J by 1 base, with 15 bases between the two germline ends. CDR3 length equals 16 residues. CDR3 nucleotides: TGCGCCAGCAGCCCGAGCCGACAGGATCGCACAGATACGCAGTATTTT. Amino acid sequence: CASSPSRQDRTDTQYF.

The chain combines TRBV7-9 with TRBJ1-1; 7 bases map to TRBD1. The CDR3 spans 14 residues. Germline V gene lookup returns CDR1 SEHNR and CDR2 FQNEAQ (reference sequence). V lost 8 bases and J lost 4; bases outside the gene matches: 10. The CDR3 DNA reads as TGTGCCAGCGAGACAGGGCCAGTGGGCACTGAAGCTTTCTTT. Amino acids: CASETGPVGTEAFF.

The chain uses TRBV29-1 and TRBJ2-7, with 7 positions matching TRBD2. The J segment lost 3 bases and the V segment lost 6 bases, leaving 8 bases of the junction unmatched. The CDR3 has 13 amino acids. Germline-derived CDR1 and CDR2 are SQVTM and ANQGSEA. DNA for the CDR3: TGCAGCGTGGGGGGGTTAAGTGGCTACGAGCAGTACTTC. Residues: CSVGGLSGYEQYF.

V gene TRBV7-9 combines with J gene TRBJ2-1; 9 bases map to TRBD1. Germline lookup yields CDR1 SEHNR and CDR2 FQNEAQ (reference sequence). J lost 8 bases, V lost 1 base, and 3 bases had no gene match. The CDR3 totals 14 residues. The CDR3 sequence is CASSLDRGHDEQFF. CDR3 nucleotides: TGTGCCAGCAGCTTAGACAGGGGGCACGATGAGCAGTTCTTC.

The chain carries TRBV6-1 and TRBJ1-5; perhaps TRBD1 as D (5 bases). V shed 3 bases and J shed 3 bases, with 9 bases lying between them. This CDR3 is 14 amino acids long. From germline, CDR1 is MNHNS and CDR2 SASEGT. The CDR3 spells CASSDNRYNQPQHF. CDR3 nucleotides: TGTGCCAGCAGTGATAACAGGTACAATCAGCCCCAGCATTTT.

This clone appeared a few times. The J gene is TRBJ2-1, the V gene TRBV10-3; TRBD2 agrees at 10 bases. Unmatched junction bases numbered 9, after V lost 6 bases and J lost 7 bases. Germline CDR1 and CDR2: ENHRY and SYGVKD. This CDR3 has 15 amino acids. The CDR3 DNA sequence: TGTGCCATCAGCTTACTAGCGGGGCTTGATAATGAGCAGTTCTTC. Amino acid sequence: CAISLLAGLDNEQFF.

This chain connects TRBV13 to TRBJ1-2; D is unclear. From germline, CDR1 is PRHDT and CDR2 FYEKMQ (reference sequence). The CDR3 sequence is 12 residues long. V was shortened by 3 bases and J by 5 bases, with 7 bases between the two germline ends. The CDR3 coding sequence is TGTGCCAGCAGCTTTGGAGGATATGGCTACACCTTC. This encodes CASSFGGYGYTF.